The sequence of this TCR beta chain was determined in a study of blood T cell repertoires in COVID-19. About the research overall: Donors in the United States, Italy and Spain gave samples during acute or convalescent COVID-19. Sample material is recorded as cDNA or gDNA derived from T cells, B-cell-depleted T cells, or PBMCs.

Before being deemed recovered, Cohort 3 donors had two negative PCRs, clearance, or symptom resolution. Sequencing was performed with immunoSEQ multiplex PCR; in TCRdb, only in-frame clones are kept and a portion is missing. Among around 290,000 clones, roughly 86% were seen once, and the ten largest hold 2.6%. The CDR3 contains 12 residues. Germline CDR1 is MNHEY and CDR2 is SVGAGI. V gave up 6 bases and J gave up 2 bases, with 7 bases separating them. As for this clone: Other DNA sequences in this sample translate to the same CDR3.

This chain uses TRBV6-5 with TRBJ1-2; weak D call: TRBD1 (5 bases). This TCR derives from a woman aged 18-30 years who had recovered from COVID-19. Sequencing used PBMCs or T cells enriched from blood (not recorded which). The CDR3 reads CASRGGNYGYTF. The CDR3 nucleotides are TGTGCCAGCAGGGGGGGGAACTATGGCTACACCTTC.